The entry that follows covers one T cell receptor beta chain sequence. The entry originates in a study of blood T cell repertoires in COVID-19. Whole-study context: Samples of COVID-19 (acute and convalescent) were obtained from the United States, Italy and Spain. In each case, the material was cDNA or gDNA derived from T cells, B-cell-depleted T cells, or PBMCs.

Assay: immunoSEQ multiplex PCR; the TCRdb copy retains only in-frame clones and omits some. The data contain 200,000 to 300,000 clones, around 88% of them singletons. Germline CDR1 reads SGDLS; CDR2 reads YYNGEE. V was cut by 0 bases and J by 1 base, with 10 bases left in between. CDR3 size: 15 residues. Sequencing was carried out using peripheral blood. The TCR was taken from a woman aged 25 to 39 with COVID-19, enrolled during active disease. This chain connects TRBV9 to TRBJ2-5; perhaps TRBD2 as D (6 bases). The CDR3, as DNA: TGTGCCAGCAGCGTAGCGGGCGGGATCCAAGAGACCCAGTACTTC. This translates into CASSVAGGIQETQYF.